The 16 T cell receptor beta chains reported below all come from one sample, sequenced in a study of graft-versus-host responses after intestinal transplantation. Only in-frame clones appear in the TCRdb table, and some are missing; sequencing was by immunoSEQ multiplex PCR. The top ten clones hold approximately 0.49% of a sample with fewer than 120,000 clones, 90% to 95% of them seen once. The antigens of these receptors remain unknown. The starting material was unstimulated CD8+ T cells sorted from spleen or lymph node cells, obtained before intestinal transplant. The receptors here all came from a human donor who received an intestinal transplant.

This chain joins TRBV9 and TRBJ2-1; D is unclear. The CDR3 is 14 residues long. Trimming cost V 4 bases and J 6 bases, with 14 bases left between them. The germline gives CDR1 SGDLS, CDR2 YYNGEE. The CDR3 DNA reads TGTGCCAGCAGCACACAATCCCCCTCCAATGAGCAGTTCTTC. Its protein product is CASSTQSPSNEQFF.

V is TRBV27 and J is TRBJ1-1, with TRBD1 matching over 7 bases. V was clipped by 0 bases and J by 0 bases; unmatched bases: 10. The CDR3 sequence is 18 residues long. Germline-derived CDR1 and CDR2 are MNHEY and SMNVEV (reference sequence). The CDR3 nucleotides read TGTGCCAGCAGTTTATCCCCAGGGGGATTATATTTGAACACTGAAGCTTTCTTT. This sequence encodes CASSLSPGGLYLNTEAFF.

The V and J genes are TRBV9 and TRBJ2-1; TRBD1 matches 8 bases. This CDR3 is built from 14 residues. CDR1 is SGDLS, CDR2 YYNGEE, per germline. V dropped 4 bases and J dropped 8; count of bases not matched to a gene: 8. CDR3 nucleotide sequence: TGTGCCAGCAGCCCCAGGGGGCTAGCCGATGAGCAGTTCTTC. It is translated as CASSPRGLADEQFF.

The chain recombines TRBV6-5 with TRBJ1-2; D is ambiguous. There are 12 residues in the CDR3. The germline V gene encodes CDR1 MNHEY and CDR2 SVGAGI. Trimming removed 6 bases from V and 2 bases from J, with 7 bases in between. Here the CDR3 DNA reads TGTGCCAGCAGAGAGCCGAACTATGGCTACACCTTC. Its protein is CASREPNYGYTF.

This chain uses TRBV7-3 with TRBJ2-7, with TRBD1 matching 11 bases. Losses at the gene ends were 0 bases for V and 6 bases for J; bases not matched to a gene: 7. CDR1 and CDR2 (germline): SGHTA, FQGTGA. CDR3 length equals 16 residues. CDR3: CASSLTHGQGASEQYF. CDR3 bases: TGTGCCAGCAGCTTAACCCACGGACAGGGGGCGAGCGAGCAGTACTTC.

The chain couples TRBV7-3 to TRBJ2-7, with 8 positions matching TRBD1. The J segment lost 7 bases and the V segment lost 4 bases, leaving 9 bases of the junction unmatched. Per the germline V gene, CDR1 is SGHTA and CDR2 is FQGTGA. The CDR3 is 14 residues long. This CDR3 is CASSSPGQVLEQYF. In nucleotides, the CDR3 is TGTGCCAGCAGCTCACCGGGACAGGTTCTGGAGCAGTACTTC.

The V call is TRBV4-1, the J call TRBJ2-3, with D maybe TRBD2 (5 bases). There are 13 residues in the CDR3. Germline V lookup: CDR1 MGHRA, CDR2 YSYEKL. Deletions cut 5 bases from V and 6 bases from J, with 12 bases between. The DNA for the CDR3 is TGCGCCAGCAGCTTACGGACTCGGGATACGCAGTATTTT. Translating it yields CASSLRTRDTQYF.

The rearrangement uses TRBV27 and TRBJ2-7, with D perhaps TRBD1 (5 bases). V was trimmed by 0 bases and J by 3 bases, leaving 6 bases between them. This CDR3 is built from 13 residues. Germline V lookup: CDR1 MNHEY, CDR2 SMNVEV (reference sequence). The CDR3 reads CASSLSDSYEQYF. CDR3 coding DNA: TGTGCCAGCAGTTTATCTGACAGCTACGAGCAGTACTTC.

V gene TRBV5-8 combines with J gene TRBJ2-7; D is unclear. CDR1 and CDR2 from the germline V gene are SGHTS and YDEGEE. The V and J ends lost 2 bases and 2 bases respectively, with 2 bases between them. CDR3 size: 11 residues. The CDR3 loop is CASSFTYEQYF. The CDR3, as DNA: TGTGCCAGCAGCTTCACCTACGAGCAGTACTTC. The full variable domain, with the rest looked up from reference TRBV5-8 and TRBJ2-7, is EAGVTQSPTHLIKTRGQQATLRCSPISGHTSVYWYQQALGLGLQFLLWYDEGEERNRGNFPPRFSGRQFPNYSSELNVNALELEDSALYLCASSFTYEQYFGPGTRLTVT.

The chain recombines TRBV28 with TRBJ2-7; D unclear. Germline lookup yields CDR1 MDHEN and CDR2 SYDVKM. V was trimmed by 3 bases and J by 2 bases, leaving 11 bases between them. This CDR3 is 14 amino acids long. The CDR3 sequence: CASSFEDRTYEQYF. The DNA of the CDR3 is TGTGCCAGCAGTTTCGAGGACCGCACCTACGAGCAGTACTTC.

The chain couples TRBV6-5 to TRBJ1-4, with 8 bases lining up with TRBD1. Losses at the gene ends were 5 bases for V and 8 bases for J; bases not matched to a gene: 7. In germline, CDR1 is MNHEY, CDR2 SVGAGI. The length of the CDR3 is 14 residues. CDR3 nucleotides: TGTGCCAGCAGTACAGACAGGGGTTGGGAAAAACTGTTTTTT. This translates into CASSTDRGWEKLFF.

The CDR3 reads CASSLGQGAGEQYF. CDR3 nucleotide sequence: TGTGCCAGCAGCTTAGGACAGGGGGCCGGCGAGCAGTACTTC. The chain carries TRBV7-3 and TRBJ2-7; 11 bases are a match to TRBD1. Trimming removed 2 bases from V and 6 bases from J; junction bases left unmatched: 3. The CDR3 totals 14 residues. Germline CDR1 SGHTA, CDR2 FQGTGA.

This chain links TRBV4-2 with TRBJ2-7; 8 bases align to TRBD2. The junction had 3 bases not matched to a gene; V was cut back by 2 bases and J by 3 bases. The CDR3 loop spans 14 amino acids. In germline, CDR1 is LGHNA, CDR2 YNFKEQ. The CDR3 here is CASSQLTSGYEQYF. Written as DNA, the CDR3 is TGTGCCAGCAGCCAACTTACTAGCGGCTACGAGCAGTACTTC.

This clone was found once. V and J are TRBV7-6 and TRBJ2-1; 9 bases agree with TRBD2. The CDR3 is 15 residues long. Germline CDR1 and CDR2: SGHVS and FNYEAQ. V shed 5 bases and J 4 bases; nucleotides not matched to a gene: 6. CDR3 coding DNA: TGTGCCAGCAGCCCCGGCCTAGCGGGATACAATGAGCAGTTCTTC. Protein sequence: CASSPGLAGYNEQFF. Variable domain in full (rest from reference TRBV7-6 and TRBJ2-1): GAGVSQSPRYKVTKRGQDVALRCDPISGHVSLYWYRQALGQGPEFLTYFNYEAQQDKSGLPNDRFSAERPEGSISTLTIQRTEQRDSAMYRCASSPGLAGYNEQFFGPGTRLTVL.

V gene TRBV7-2 combines with J gene TRBJ2-1; D not certain. V lost 5 bases, J lost 7 bases, and 12 bases lay in between. Per germline, CDR1 SGHTA and CDR2 FQGNSA. The length of the CDR3 is 13 residues. The CDR3 spells CASSLFKRNEQFF. CDR3 nucleotides: TGTGCCAGCAGCCTATTTAAAAGGAATGAGCAGTTCTTC.

The rearrangement uses TRBV9 and TRBJ2-7; 8 bases map to TRBD2. The CDR3 spans 14 residues. The J segment lost 1 base and the V segment lost 3 bases, leaving 3 bases of the junction unmatched. Germline V lookup: CDR1 SGDLS, CDR2 YYNGEE. CDR3 sequence (DNA): TGTGCCAGCAGCGAACTAGCGGATTCCTACGAGCAGTACTTC. Its protein product is CASSELADSYEQYF.